The T cell receptor (beta chain) described here comes from a study of blood T cells in healthy people across ages (dated by TCRdb to the mid-2010s). Regarding the research as a whole: Template switching captured roughly one uniquely barcoded TCR beta cDNA molecule per two T cells in model experiments. Donors were grouped into four age groups: young (average approximately 15 years), middle-aged (roughly 37), aged (around 60) and long-lived (around 80). Using deep sequencing normalized with unique cDNA molecular identifiers, the study measured how TCR beta repertoire diversity changes with age. Using the same blood draw, the study looked at two additional independent replicas of 1 million unique cDNA reads for two donors, one aged 18 to 30 and the other aged 80 or older. To avoid experimental bias, donors of different ages were spread randomly across the sequencing lanes.

CDR1 and CDR2, looked up from the germline V gene (reference sequence), are MNHNY and SVGAGI. The CDR3 spans 16 residues, from the cysteine through the phenylalanine. Only the CDR3 region is kept as DNA, spanning 48 bases read in frame from base 1. V is cut back by 8 bases and J by 2 bases, with 13 bases in the junction unmatched. Systemically healthy Caucasian individuals from Russia, around 38 in total and aged about 6 to 100 years, were included as donors. Each donor gave around 9.8 milliliters of peripheral blood, collected into EDTA-treated Vacutainer tubes. PBMCs were isolated by Ficoll-Paque density-gradient centrifugation, with at least 6 million obtained per sample. Total RNA was extracted from PBMCs with Trizol reagent, with at least 5 micrograms obtained per sample. For every donor, flow cytometry on a PBMC aliquot measured the percentage of naive CD45RAhigh/CD27high T cells. On the study overall, not on this receptor specifically: Because profiling used bulk unsorted PBMCs, naive and antigen-experienced compartments could not be compared conclusively. Observed TCR beta diversity correlated strongly with the percentage of naive T cells measured by flow cytometry. Compared with the aged group, more naive CD4+ T cells, fewer expanded clones and increased TCR diversity were shown by the long-lived group, suggesting age selection. As age increased, observed TCR beta diversity per million T cells dropped in a roughly linear way, and a significant reduction was already evident by age around 41. Total diversity estimates from one million sequenced T cells were considered lower bounds and underestimates. Because donor CMV infection status was unknown, age-related changes in expanded clonotypes were potentially confounded.

As concerns this clonotype: The clone's antigen remains unknown. A much more abundant neighbour one base away suggests this may be a read error.

Library prep was done by 5' RACE. TCRdb names Illumina HiSeq 2500 as the instrument used. A second 7 to 11 cycle PCR used a sample-barcoded 5' primer and a J-beta primer mix. Each TCR beta cDNA molecule received a unique molecular identifier from a template-switch 5' adaptor carrying 12 random nucleotides. Each sample yielded at least 2.5 million CDR3-containing paired-end reads. All of the RNA was converted into first-strand cDNA using the Mint cDNA synthesis kit, with a TRBC-specific oligonucleotide serving as the primer. After uracil-DNA glycosylase treatment, a first 18-cycle PCR used universal primers M1SS and BC2_uni_R on all cDNA. Processing in the source paper ran as follows. Normalization of each sample was performed by random selection of 1 million high-quality reads, each carrying a distinct molecular identifier. Reads sharing molecular identifiers were discarded rather than binned into consensus sequences. CDR3 identification, clonotype clustering and error correction used MiTCR with a Q25 quality threshold and the strictest error-elimination algorithm. A nonparametric unseen species model with Euler transformation was used to estimate lower-bound total TCR beta diversity. TCRdb ran its own pipeline on the public reads, namely fastp trimming at Q25 and MiXCR clone calling, and kept in-frame beta chains. Merged by CDR3 protein, the rows form single entries marked with the most common genes and DNA. TCRdb, not the authors, supplied the V and J calls. For this sample the table gives fewer than 750,000 distinct CDR3 sequences, of which around 50% were detected only once. The ten largest clones capture 20% to 25% of the sample.

The TCR originated in a man aged 80 or over in good health. This chain joins TRBV6-6 to TRBJ1-1, with 8 bases aligning to TRBD1. The material sequenced was blood. CDR3 reads: CASGPTADRGNTEAFF. In nucleotides, the sequence is TGTGCCAGCGGCCCCACTGCCGACAGGGGTAACACTGAAGCTTTCTTT.